This T cell receptor beta chain was captured in a study of vaccination effects on CD4 cells after COVID-19. Notes on the study in general: Healthy vaccine recipients' vaccine-induced clones were almost all SARS-CoV-2 mono-reactive.

Repertoires were generated with immunoSEQ multiplex PCR, while TCRdb's copy carries only in-frame clones and drops some. The table includes tens of thousands of clones, about four fifths detected once. With 6 bases clipped from V and 4 bases from J, the junction kept 5 bases outside the gene matches. CDR1 MNHEY and CDR2 SVGEGT come from the germline V gene. The CDR3 contains 13 residues. As regards this clone: The target antigen is unknown.

Antigen-specific CD4+ T cells were expanded with viral peptide pools in the ViraFEST assay before sequencing. Isolation of CD4+ T cells took place after more than 9 days of culture. Participants completed two doses of the BNT162b2 or mRNA-1273 vaccine. Cultures of around 2.2 million PBMC per well contained roughly 9.4 IU/ml IL-2 plus 10 ug/ml peptides. Half-medium replacement with IL-2 medium occurred on days 3 and 7. The receptor was derived from a human donor who received a COVID-19 vaccine. Some clones in this sample may be carry-over from other donors' samples. V is TRBV6-2 or TRBV6-3 and J is TRBJ1-2, with 7 bases fitting TRBD1. This sample comprised CD4+ T cells from PBMCs cultured with SARS-CoV-2 spike peptides, obtained after COVID-19 vaccination. In DNA, the CDR3 is TGTGCCAGCAGCCGCGGGACAGTCTATGGCTACACCTTC. This sequence encodes CASSRGTVYGYTF.